The rows below give T cell receptor beta chains drawn from one sample of a study of shared clonotypes between healthy human individuals. Using immunoSEQ multiplex PCR, the repertoire was profiled, and TCRdb retains in-frame clones only, with some absent. The data contain about 1,900,000 clones, approximately 95% of them seen just once; the ten biggest clones take up more than 0.9%. The sample comprised naive CD8+ T cells sorted from blood. These receptors originate from a young man in good health. Each CDR3 is given with its conserved first and last residue. The D gene is left open where the match is weak. The listing skips clone size in some rows; elsewhere it reads once, few, many or a size class.

J: TRBJ2-7; D: -; size: -; V: TRBV27; CDR3: CASSLKGHPYEQYF; DNA: TGTGCCAGCAGTTTAAAGGGACATCCCTACGAGCAGTACTTC
J: TRBJ2-2; D: -; size: -; V: TRBV30; CDR3: CAWTPGITGELFF; DNA: TGTGCCTGGACCCCGGGGATCACCGGGGAGCTGTTTTTT
J: TRBJ2-1; D: -; size: -; V: TRBV7-9; CDR3: CASRSYNEQFF; DNA: TGTGCCAGCAGATCCTACAATGAGCAGTTCTTC
J: TRBJ2-7; D: -; size: -; V: TRBV5-1; CDR3: CASSLDYPSYEQYF; DNA: TGCGCCAGCAGCTTGGACTATCCCTCCTACGAGCAGTACTTC
J: TRBJ2-3; D: TRBD2; size: -; V: TRBV9; CDR3: CASSEGTSGYTDTQYF; DNA: TGTGCCAGCAGCGAGGGGACTAGCGGGTACACAGATACGCAGTATTTT
J: TRBJ2-7; D: -; size: -; V: TRBV7-6; CDR3: CASSLGRGSYEQYF; DNA: TGTGCCAGCAGCTTAGGCAGGGGCTCCTACGAGCAGTACTTC
J: TRBJ1-4; D: -; size: -; V: TRBV7-9; CDR3: CASSLRGEKLFF; DNA: TGTGCCAGCAGCTTACGTGGGGAAAAACTGTTTTTT
J: TRBJ2-7; D: -; size: -; V: TRBV27; CDR3: CASSLGTQDYEQYF; DNA: TGTGCCAGCAGTCTCGGGACACAGGACTACGAGCAGTACTTC
J: TRBJ2-7; D: -; size: -; V: TRBV6-1; CDR3: CASSEVEGFSYEQYF; DNA: TGTGCCAGCAGTGAAGTTGAGGGTTTCTCCTACGAGCAGTACTTC
J: TRBJ1-3; D: -; size: -; V: TRBV14; CDR3: CASSQFPSSGNTIYF; DNA: TGTGCCAGCAGCCAATTCCCCAGCTCTGGAAACACCATATATTTT
J: TRBJ2-7; D: -; size: few; V: TRBV6-5; CDR3: CASSYSAQSSSYEQYF; DNA: TGTGCCAGCAGTTACTCTGCGCAAAGCAGCTCCTACGAGCAGTACTTC
J: TRBJ2-1; D: -; size: -; V: TRBV6-1; CDR3: CASNKGSYNEQFF; DNA: TGTGCCAGCAATAAGGGCTCCTACAATGAGCAGTTCTTC
J: TRBJ2-1; D: TRBD2; size: -; V: TRBV9; CDR3: CASSVESGETNEQFF; DNA: TGTGCCAGCAGCGTAGAGAGCGGGGAGACCAATGAGCAGTTCTTC
J: TRBJ2-3; D: -; size: -; V: TRBV25-1; CDR3: CASSEYPGTADTQYF; DNA: TGTGCCAGCAGTGAATACCCGGGAACGGCAGATACGCAGTATTTT
J: TRBJ2-3; D: -; size: -; V: TRBV10-2; CDR3: CASRGAGTQADTQYF; DNA: TGCGCCAGCAGGGGAGCGGGGACACAGGCAGATACGCAGTATTTT
J: TRBJ2-7; D: -; size: -; V: TRBV7-9; CDR3: CASSLGGVGEQYF; DNA: TGTGCCAGCAGCTTAGGGGGAGTTGGCGAGCAGTACTTC
J: TRBJ1-1; D: TRBD1; size: -; V: TRBV5-6; CDR3: CASSFGQGGREAFF; DNA: TGTGCCAGCAGCTTCGGACAGGGAGGAAGAGAAGCTTTCTTT
J: TRBJ2-3; D: TRBD1; size: -; V: TRBV7-2; CDR3: CASGTGPPGTDTQYF; DNA: TGTGCCAGTGGGACAGGGCCACCGGGCACAGATACGCAGTATTTT
J: TRBJ2-4; D: -; size: -; V: TRBV9; CDR3: CASSVGGGGKNIQYF; DNA: TGTGCCAGCAGCGTAGGAGGTGGGGGTAAAAACATTCAGTACTTC
J: TRBJ1-2; D: -; size: -; V: TRBV5-1; CDR3: CASSTTENYGYTF; DNA: TGCGCCAGCAGCACTACAGAAAACTATGGCTACACCTTC
J: TRBJ2-7; D: TRBD1; size: -; V: TRBV28; CDR3: CASRETGTGDTYEQYF; DNA: TGTGCCAGCAGGGAGACCGGGACAGGCGATACCTACGAGCAGTACTTC
J: TRBJ1-2; D: -; size: -; V: TRBV13; CDR3: CASSFPHEDDGYTF; DNA: TGTGCCAGCAGCTTTCCCCACGAGGACGATGGCTACACCTTC
J: TRBJ2-7; D: -; size: -; V: TRBV4-1; CDR3: CASSSPRGGEQYF; DNA: TGCGCCAGCAGCTCACCCAGGGGAGGCGAGCAGTACTTC
J: TRBJ2-7; D: -; size: -; V: TRBV5-6; CDR3: CASSGGAEGHEQYF; DNA: TGTGCCAGCAGCGGGGGGGCGGAAGGCCACGAGCAGTACTTC
J: TRBJ1-1; D: -; size: -; V: TRBV2; CDR3: CASSEWADNTEAFF; DNA: TGTGCCAGCAGTGAATGGGCGGATAACACTGAAGCTTTCTTT
J: TRBJ2-1; D: TRBD2; size: -; V: TRBV5-1; CDR3: CASSLASGTRNEQFF; DNA: TGCGCCAGCAGCTTGGCCAGCGGGACTAGGAATGAGCAGTTCTTC
J: TRBJ2-7; D: -; size: -; V: TRBV18; CDR3: CASSIGRDYEQYF; DNA: TGTGCCAGCTCGATAGGCAGGGACTACGAGCAGTACTTC
J: TRBJ2-5; D: TRBD2; size: -; V: TRBV5-4; CDR3: CASSYSGDFQETQYF; DNA: TGTGCCAGCAGCTACAGCGGGGATTTTCAAGAGACCCAGTACTTC
J: TRBJ2-3; D: TRBD2; size: -; V: TRBV13; CDR3: CASSLRAGLTDTQYF; DNA: TGTGCCAGCAGCTTAAGAGCGGGACTCACAGATACGCAGTATTTT
J: TRBJ1-5; D: -; size: -; V: TRBV27; CDR3: CASSLSGLREQPQHF; DNA: TGTGCCAGCAGTTTATCCGGGCTTAGGGAACAGCCCCAGCATTTT
J: TRBJ2-5; D: -; size: -; V: TRBV6-5; CDR3: CASSYSHPEVTQYF; DNA: TGTGCCAGCAGTTACTCCCACCCTGAAGTGACCCAGTACTTC